A single sample is the source of the 15 T cell receptor beta chains below, sequenced in a study of chemoradiotherapy in HPV16-positive cancers (dated by TCRdb to the early 2020s). The library was generated by the immunoSEQ multiplex PCR assay. The clones in this table, taken by TCRdb from immuneACCESS, are in-frame only. Not every clone is retained; where verified, under half of the shortfall comes from an unresolved V gene, and the cause of the rest is unknown. The sample contains fewer than 9,500 clones, 70% to 80% of them found a single time. The ten largest make up roughly 5% of the sample. Sample: tumor tissue, taken from a patient who underwent chemoradiotherapy. The receptors shown here come from a human donor with HPV-associated anogenital cancer.

This chain uses TRBV5-5 with TRBJ2-2; a possible D gene is TRBD1 (5 bases). The ends were cut back, 6 bases at V and 6 bases at J, with 21 bases in the middle. Germline loops: CDR1 SGHKS, CDR2 YYEKEE (reference sequence). This CDR3 is built from 16 residues. This CDR3 is CASTTGTITRAGELFF. The CDR3 region has the DNA TGTGCCAGCACCACAGGCACTATCACACGGGCCGGGGAGCTGTTTTTT.

This CDR3 reads CASSTTGLGEAFF. The CDR3 DNA sequence: TGTGCCAGCAGCACGACAGGGTTAGGTGAAGCTTTCTTT. This chain connects TRBV7-3 to TRBJ1-1; TRBD1 agrees at 7 bases. Trimming cost V 5 bases and J 7 bases; bases outside gene matches: 7. Germline V gene sequence: CDR1 SGHTA, CDR2 FQGTGA. This CDR3 is 13 amino acids long. Full variable domain (missing parts from reference TRBV7-3 and TRBJ1-1): GAGVSQTPSNKVTEKGKYVELRCDPISGHTALYWYRQSLGQGPEFLIYFQGTGAADDSGLPNDRFFAVRPEGSVSTLKIQRTERGDSAVYLCASSTTGLGEAFFGQGTRLTVV.

The count of this clone is one. The rearrangement links TRBV6-1 to TRBJ1-4, with 7 positions matching TRBD1. Looked up from germline, CDR1 is MNHNS and CDR2 is SASEGT. Germline trimming cut 0 bases from V and 8 bases from J; bases unmatched to any gene: 6. This CDR3 comprises 15 residues. This CDR3 is CASSEATGVGEKLFF. For the CDR3, the DNA is TGTGCCAGCAGTGAAGCAACAGGGGTGGGAGAAAAACTGTTTTTT.

This clone was seen only a few times. The rearrangement links TRBV4-2 to TRBJ1-4, with D hard to call. The CDR3 length is 15 residues. Germline CDR1 and CDR2: LGHNA and YNFKEQ. V lost 1 base, J lost 1 base, and 7 bases lay in between. CDR3 in DNA: TGTGCCAGCAGCCAAGTTGGGGTAACTAATGAAAAACTGTTTTTT. As protein: CASSQVGVTNEKLFF.

The rearrangement uses TRBV5-1 and TRBJ2-5, with D possibly matching TRBD1 (5 bases). Germline V lookup: CDR1 SGHRS, CDR2 YFSETQ. Trimming cost V 3 bases and J 5 bases, with 14 bases left between them. This CDR3 region has 14 residues. The CDR3 nucleotides read TGCGCCAGCAGCTATGAGGTGGCAGGGGAGACCCAGTACTTC. Amino acid sequence: CASSYEVAGETQYF.

The V and J genes are TRBV7-2 and TRBJ2-7; D may be TRBD2 (5 bases). The CDR3 totals 14 residues. Germline-derived CDR1 and CDR2 are SGHTA and FQGNSA. With 4 bases removed from V and 1 base from J, the gap between germline ends came to 11 bases. CDR3 amino acids: CASSSNRDSYEQYF. The DNA of the CDR3 is TGTGCCAGCAGCTCCAACCGGGATTCCTACGAGCAGTACTTC.

The V and J genes are TRBV6-1 and TRBJ1-5; 7 bases line up with TRBD1. This CDR3 has 14 residues. Trimming cost V 8 bases and J 4 bases; bases outside gene matches: 8. Germline-derived CDR1 and CDR2 are MNHNS and SASEGT. The CDR3 DNA sequence: TGTGCCAGCCGCCGGGACAGTTATAATCAGCCCCAGCATTTT. It yields the protein CASRRDSYNQPQHF.

The chain links TRBV6-5 to TRBJ1-5, with TRBD1 matching 9 bases. The V and J ends lost 5 bases and 6 bases, in that order; junction bases with no gene match: 5. This CDR3 has 14 residues. Germline V gives CDR1 MNHEY, CDR2 SVGAGI. The CDR3 sequence is CASSSRDRAQPQHF. The CDR3 nucleotides read TGTGCCAGCAGTAGCCGGGACAGGGCTCAGCCCCAGCATTTT.

This chain connects TRBV4-2 to TRBJ1-5, with D possibly being TRBD1 (5 bases). Germline CDR1 LGHNA, CDR2 YNFKEQ. The CDR3 has 14 amino acids. The ends were cut back, 5 bases at V and 6 bases at J, with 14 bases in the middle. The CDR3 reads CASSSRDLSQPQHF. Here the CDR3 DNA reads TGTGCCAGCAGCTCCCGGGACTTAAGTCAGCCCCAGCATTTT.

The rearrangement uses TRBV29-1 and TRBJ1-4; D gene uncertain. The germline V and J ends were trimmed by 5 bases and 6 bases, with 7 bases remaining between them. The germline V gene has CDR1 SQVTM and CDR2 ANQGSEA. The CDR3 is 11 amino acids. In DNA form, the CDR3 reads TGCAGCGTTAGAAAGGATGAAAAACTGTTTTTT. Translation gives CSVRKDEKLFF.

This clone was counted a few times. The chain employs TRBV7-2 and TRBJ2-7; 11 bases map to TRBD1. CDR1 is SGHTA and CDR2 is FQGNSA in the germline V gene. Losses at the gene ends were 4 bases for V and 9 bases for J; bases not matched to a gene: 2. This CDR3 region has 12 residues. CDR3 nucleotide sequence: TGTGCCAGCAGCTGGACAGGGGGCGGGCAGTACTTC. It specifies CASSWTGGGQYF.

V is TRBV2 and J is TRBJ2-5; D ambiguous. CDR1 is SNHLY and CDR2 is FYNNEI in the germline V gene. CDR3 size: 13 residues. Trimming shortened V by 5 bases and J by 3 bases, and 10 bases separated the two germline ends. DNA of the CDR3: TGTGCCAGCAGTATAGGTCCCGAAGAGACCCAGTACTTC. It specifies CASSIGPEETQYF.

A few counts support this clone. The gene calls are TRBV5-5 and TRBJ2-3, with 7 bases identical to TRBD2. V was clipped by 3 bases and J by 3 bases; unmatched bases: 7. This CDR3 spans 15 amino acids. The V gene's germline CDR1 is SGHKS and CDR2 YYEKEE (reference sequence). The CDR3 coding sequence is TGTGCCAGCAGCTCCCCTTCGGGGGGAACAGATACGCAGTATTTT. It encodes CASSSPSGGTDTQYF.

The chain links TRBV5-4 to TRBJ2-7; 7 bases map to TRBD2. The CDR3 is made up of 16 amino acids. Germline CDR1 is SGHNT and CDR2 is YYREEE (reference sequence). V was clipped by 3 bases and J by 4 bases; unmatched bases: 13. The chain's CDR3 is CASSYGASGGSYEQYF. The CDR3 DNA follows: TGTGCCAGCAGCTACGGGGCTAGCGGAGGAAGTTACGAGCAGTACTTC. The full variable domain, in which reference TRBV5-4 and TRBJ2-7 provide the parts outside the CDR3, is ETGVTQSPTHLIKTRGQQVTLRCSSQSGHNTVSWYQQALGQGPQFIFQYYREEENGRGNFPPRFSGLQFPNYSSELNVNALELDDSALYLCASSYGASGGSYEQYFGPGTRLTVT.

The rearrangement links TRBV2 to TRBJ2-1; D remains unclear. V dropped 6 bases and J dropped 0 bases, with 12 bases sitting between them. This CDR3 has 15 residues. Germline V CDR1 and CDR2: SNHLY, FYNNEI. The CDR3: CASRALVNSYNEQFF. The CDR3 region has the DNA TGTGCCAGCAGAGCTCTAGTTAACTCCTACAATGAGCAGTTCTTC.